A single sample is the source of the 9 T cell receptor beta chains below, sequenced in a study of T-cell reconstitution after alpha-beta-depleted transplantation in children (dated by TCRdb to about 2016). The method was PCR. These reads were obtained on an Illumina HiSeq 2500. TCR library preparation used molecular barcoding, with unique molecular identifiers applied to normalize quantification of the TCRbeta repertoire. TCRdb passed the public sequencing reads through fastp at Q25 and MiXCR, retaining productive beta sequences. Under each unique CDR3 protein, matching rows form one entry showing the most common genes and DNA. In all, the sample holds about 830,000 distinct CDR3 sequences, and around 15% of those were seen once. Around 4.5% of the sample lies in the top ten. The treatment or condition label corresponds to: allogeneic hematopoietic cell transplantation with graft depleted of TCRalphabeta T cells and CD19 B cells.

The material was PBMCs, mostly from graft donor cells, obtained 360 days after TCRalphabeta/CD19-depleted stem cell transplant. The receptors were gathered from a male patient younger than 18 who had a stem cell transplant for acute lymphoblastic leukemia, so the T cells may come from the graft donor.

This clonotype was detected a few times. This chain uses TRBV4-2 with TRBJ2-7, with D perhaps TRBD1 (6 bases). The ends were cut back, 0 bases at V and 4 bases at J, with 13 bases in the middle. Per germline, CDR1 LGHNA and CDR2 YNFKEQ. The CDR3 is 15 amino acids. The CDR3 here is CASSQEIWTVYEQYF. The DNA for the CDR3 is TGTGCCAGCAGCCAAGAGATCTGGACAGTTTACGAGCAGTACTTC.

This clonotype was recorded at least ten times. Here the CDR3 reads CSVAQTRNTEAFF. For the CDR3, the DNA is TGCAGCGTCGCCCAGACTAGGAACACTGAAGCTTTCTTT. V gene TRBV29-1 combines with J gene TRBJ1-1, with D unresolved. Trimming stripped 6 bases from V and 1 base from J, with 12 bases between. The CDR3 spans 13 residues. Germline V CDR1 and CDR2: SQVTM, ANQGSEA. The full variable domain, rest sourced from reference TRBV29-1 and TRBJ1-1, is SAVISQKPSRDICQRGTSLTIQCQVDSQVTMMFWYRQQPGQSLTLIATANQGSEATYESGFVIDKFPISRPNLTFSTLTVSNMSPEDSSIYLCSVAQTRNTEAFFGQGTRLTVV.

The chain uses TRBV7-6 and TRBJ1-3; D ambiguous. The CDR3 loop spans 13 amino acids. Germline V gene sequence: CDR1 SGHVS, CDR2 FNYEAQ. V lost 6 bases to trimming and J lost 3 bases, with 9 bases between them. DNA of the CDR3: TGTGCCAGCAGTTTCCATCTTGGAAACACCATATATTTT. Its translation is CASSFHLGNTIYF.

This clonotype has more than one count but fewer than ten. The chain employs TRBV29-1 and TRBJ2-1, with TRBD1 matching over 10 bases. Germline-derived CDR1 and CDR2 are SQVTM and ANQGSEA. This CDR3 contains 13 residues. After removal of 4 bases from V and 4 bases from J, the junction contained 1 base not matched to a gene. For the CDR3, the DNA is TGCAGCGTTGGGACAGGGGGGTACAATGAGCAGTTCTTC. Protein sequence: CSVGTGGYNEQFF.

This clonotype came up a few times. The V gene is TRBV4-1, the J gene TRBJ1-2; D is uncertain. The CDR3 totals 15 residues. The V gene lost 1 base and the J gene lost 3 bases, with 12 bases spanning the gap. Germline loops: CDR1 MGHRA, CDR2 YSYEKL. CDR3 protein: CASSQVPTWDYGYTF. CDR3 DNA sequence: TGCGCCAGCAGCCAAGTCCCAACATGGGACTATGGCTACACCTTC.

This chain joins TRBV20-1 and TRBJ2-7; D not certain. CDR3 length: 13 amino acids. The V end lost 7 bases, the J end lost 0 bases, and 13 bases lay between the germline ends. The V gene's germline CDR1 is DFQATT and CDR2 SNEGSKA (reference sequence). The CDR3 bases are TGCAGTGGGGCGGAGAGCGTCTCCTACGAGCAGTACTTC. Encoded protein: CSGAESVSYEQYF.

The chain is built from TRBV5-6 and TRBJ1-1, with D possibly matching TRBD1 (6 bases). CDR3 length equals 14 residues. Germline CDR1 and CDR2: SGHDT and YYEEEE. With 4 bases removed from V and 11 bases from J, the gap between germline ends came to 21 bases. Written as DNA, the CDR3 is TGTGCCAGCAGCGGAACCGGGACAAGGTTAATGGCTTTCTTT. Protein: CASSGTGTRLMAFF.

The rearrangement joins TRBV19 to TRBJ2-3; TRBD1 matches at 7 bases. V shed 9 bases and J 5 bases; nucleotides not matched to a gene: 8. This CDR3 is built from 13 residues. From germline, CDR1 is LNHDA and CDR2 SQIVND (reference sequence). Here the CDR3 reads CARSPGTVDTQYF. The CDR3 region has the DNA TGTGCCAGATCTCCCGGGACAGTAGATACGCAGTATTTT.

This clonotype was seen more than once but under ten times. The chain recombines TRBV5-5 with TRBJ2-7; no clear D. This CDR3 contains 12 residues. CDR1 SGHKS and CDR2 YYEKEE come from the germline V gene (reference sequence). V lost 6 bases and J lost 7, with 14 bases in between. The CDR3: CASTWNAEEQYF. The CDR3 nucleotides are TGTGCCAGCACCTGGAATGCGGAGGAGCAGTACTTC.